The rows below give T cell receptor beta chains drawn from one sample of a study of T cells after somatic rescue of genetic block. The repertoire was sequenced with immunoSEQ multiplex PCR; TCRdb's copy has only in-frame clones and lacks some. This repertoire shows approximately 78,000 clones, around 90% found once; its top ten account for roughly 2.8%. The sample comprised peripheral blood mononuclear cells (PBMCs). These TCRs come from a man under 40. CDR3s include the opening cysteine and the closing phenylalanine or tryptophan. D genes are given only for firm matches.

>TRBD1|13|TRBV7-8
CASSTGQGNILFF
>NA|17|TRBV11-3
CASSPPISGGAAGELFF
>TRBD1|15|TRBV5-5
CASSADRVDNQPQHF
>NA|13|TRBV19
CASSPLRRGEQFF
>NA|14|TRBV11-2
CASSSRKPNEKLFF
>NA|15|TRBV7-6
CASSVTAGTPWELFF
>TRBD1|16|TRBV5-5
CASSSSRGLSGNTIYF
>NA|15|TRBV7-9
CASSLAFKNTGELFF
>NA|16|TRBV5-1
CASRETSGLSSNTQYF
>TRBD1|15|TRBV10-3
CAISEQGQGPGGYTF
>NA|14|TRBV9
CASSVERGFYGYTF
>NA|14|TRBV2
CASSESVRNSPLHF
>NA|13|TRBV19
CASTLSSNQPQHF
>TRBD1|16|TRBV5-4
CASSFVRQGINNEQFF